The clone carrying this T cell receptor (beta chain) was seen more than once but under ten times. Exclusion of a patient followed from autoimmune disease history or systemic immunosuppression. V shed 4 bases and J 2 bases; nucleotides not matched to a gene: 9. The length of the CDR3 is 16 residues. Per germline, CDR1 SGHAT and CDR2 FQDESV (reference sequence). This sample was taken from a study of OX40 agonist ivuxolimab in advanced cancers. Background on the study: Hepatocellular carcinoma, melanoma, renal cell or head and neck cancer was diagnosed in the dose-escalation patients.

TCRdb's copy holds only in-frame clones and misses some; the assay was immunoSEQ multiplex PCR. Among fewer than 90,000 clones listed, around nine tenths were seen once. The sequencing here drew on CD4+ or CD8+ T cells sorted from blood, taken in a trial of the OX40 agonist ivuxolimab. The clonotype originates from an adult with an advanced solid tumor such as melanoma, head and neck, liver or kidney cancer. The J gene is TRBJ2-3, the V gene TRBV11-1, with 7 bases aligning to TRBD1. CDR3 DNA: TGTGCCAGCAGCTCCCGTGACAGGGCAAACACAGATACGCAGTATTTT. The encoded protein is CASSSRDRANTDTQYF.